A selection of T cell receptor beta chains follows, all from one sample in a study of blood T cell repertoires in COVID-19. The assay was immunoSEQ multiplex PCR, and TCRdb's table has in-frame clones only and misses some. The repertoire has approximately 88,000 clones, around 80% of them found once; the top ten carry roughly 8.6%. What was sequenced was peripheral blood. The receptors shown here come from a man aged 50 or older who had recovered from COVID-19. Each CDR3 is given with its conserved first and last residue. Each record gives: V gene, D gene, J gene, CDR3 protein. D genes are given only for firm matches.

V gene: TRBV11-2
D gene: TRBD2
J gene: TRBJ2-1
CDR3 protein: CASSSGGNEQFF

V gene: TRBV5-6
D gene: NA
J gene: TRBJ1-2
CDR3 protein: CASSLNQGYTF

V gene: TRBV12-2
D gene: NA
J gene: TRBJ2-7
CDR3 protein: CASRLGGEGEQYF

V gene: TRBV10-3
D gene: TRBD2
J gene: TRBJ2-3
CDR3 protein: CARHGLAGGLGTDTQYF

V gene: TRBV20-1
D gene: TRBD1
J gene: TRBJ1-2
CDR3 protein: CSAGGQGALRGYTF

V gene: TRBV4-3
D gene: NA
J gene: TRBJ2-1
CDR3 protein: CASSQGPYNEQFF

V gene: TRBV19
D gene: TRBD1
J gene: TRBJ2-5
CDR3 protein: CASSIGTGYQETQYF

V gene: TRBV5-1
D gene: NA
J gene: TRBJ2-5
CDR3 protein: CASHSKVQGTQYF

V gene: TRBV5-1
D gene: TRBD1
J gene: TRBJ1-4
CDR3 protein: CASSSGQGREKLFF

V gene: TRBV4-3
D gene: TRBD1
J gene: TRBJ1-4
CDR3 protein: CASSQDPTGGWGKLFF

V gene: TRBV4-2
D gene: TRBD2
J gene: TRBJ2-7
CDR3 protein: CASSPGLAAYEQYF

V gene: TRBV5-1
D gene: TRBD2
J gene: TRBJ2-3
CDR3 protein: CASSSGLAVDTQYF

V gene: TRBV19
D gene: NA
J gene: TRBJ2-3
CDR3 protein: CASSDGQTGTDTQYF

V gene: TRBV7-2
D gene: TRBD1
J gene: TRBJ2-6
CDR3 protein: CASSLQGVSSGANVLTF

V gene: TRBV4-2
D gene: TRBD2
J gene: TRBJ2-2
CDR3 protein: CASSQESALAVNTGELFF

V gene: TRBV7-3
D gene: NA
J gene: TRBJ1-2
CDR3 protein: CASSPQPPEGYTF